What follows describes a single T cell receptor beta chain. Its antigen is unknown. Base qualities were left out, and no much larger clone turns up one base away. In total, 500 to 700 healthy bone marrow donors made up the cohort. At the time of sampling, every cohort member was nominally healthy, though immune exposures that went unrecorded were likely present. The donor tested CMV seronegative and was one of the 352 seronegative cohort members. Each donor provided a peripheral blood sample, and peripheral blood mononuclear cells were used for TCR beta sequencing. Genomic DNA extraction from the blood cell samples was performed with the Qiagen DNeasy Blood Extraction Kit. These data come from a study of cytomegalovirus exposure and HLA in healthy donors (dated by TCRdb to 2016 to 2017). About the investigation overall: An earlier analysis of 587 of the donors reported about 280 Gb of sequence data and around 120 million unique TCR beta sequences obtained from 150 million to 200 million T cells. An early release that covered approximately 600 HLA-typed donors contained 250 to 350 gigabases of sequencing data and 75 million to 100 million unique TCR sequences. Of the 398 genotyped donors, 81% fell in the genetic ancestry cluster associated with self-reported Caucasian donors. The study aimed to test whether signatures of past pathogen exposure could be identified by cataloging public T cell receptors. The T cell repertoires of around 670 subjects were profiled by immunosequencing and related to cytomegalovirus serostatus. A separate validation cohort of approximately 120 different subjects was used in addition to the approximately 610-subject first cohort. To predict cytomegalovirus infection status, the study combined high-throughput TCR immunosequencing, statistical association of individual TCRs with disease status, and machine learning. A later analysis re-examined previously published TCR beta repertoires from over 500 donors and added high-resolution HLA genotyping to investigate patterns of TCR occurrence. In the later analysis, no new phenotypic data were used to find candidate immune exposures; instead, reliance was placed on TCR beta sequences and their occurrence across donors. An earlier analysis of nearly 600 of the donors applied high-throughput TCR beta sequencing to assess whether each TCR beta V gene segment acted as functional or pseudogenic. Donor age, sex, ethnicity and CMV serostatus were compiled alongside the repertoire data. A later genetic analysis took genome-wide SNP genotypes for about 55% of the roughly 700 donors and used that subset as a discovery cohort. All discovery cohort repertoires had been generated on a single sequencing platform. HLA typing covered class I and class II loci at four-digit resolution. The number of typed donors differed by locus: about 629-630 for A, B, C, DRB1 and DQB1; some 540 for DQA1; some 610 for DPA1; and 400 to 480 for DPB1. Because of strong linkage in the cohort, five DR-DQ haplotypes were treated as single units for association and clustering. Across approximately 400 genotyped donors of the cohort, an average of about 240,000 unique TCR beta nucleotide sequences per donor were sequenced, and 15% to 20% of those sequences were non-productive.

The paper as a whole reports these results and caveats: Correlated functional status among segregating V segments might be attributable to linkage disequilibrium, but an unknown experimental factor could not be ruled out. Only TCR beta chains were sequenced in this cohort, and the absence of alpha or paired-chain data limited detectable features. The presence/absence analyses assumed that sequencing depth was roughly uniform across donors, and that assumption may not be true. In an earlier analysis of about 540 of the donors, most TCR beta V segments were observed in productive rearrangements about 90% or about 30% of the time, broadly matching IMGT annotations. A later analysis found that TCR association rates varied across HLA loci, with DRB1 alleles showing the most associated TCRs and HLA-C alleles the fewest. A further reported finding was that TCR beta sequences accurately predicted the HLA-A and HLA-B alleles for most subjects in the first cohort. Several of the top co-occurrence clusters appeared to be linked to parvovirus B19, influenza, CMV and Epstein-Barr virus, according to a later analysis. Because HLA typing was missing for some donors at each locus, association tests included only the typed subset. In vitro tests confirmed that a few of the cytomegalovirus-associated TCR beta chains recognize cytomegalovirus antigens. Some IMGT-functional V segments, including TRBV6-2 and TRBV6-3, could not be distinguished by the 87-base-pair reads and were therefore excluded. The classifier was reported to diagnose cytomegalovirus status with high specificity and sensitivity in both the original cohort and the validation cohort. It was suggested by the authors that the approach could potentially be generalized to other disease states and immunological phenotypes. In a later genetic analysis, fewer N-insertions in productive TCRs were reported among donors in an Asian-associated ancestry cluster than the roughly 700-donor mean. A cluster of highly shared sequence variants was judged likely to represent a technical artifact of the sequencing pipeline. A total of 150 to 200 TCR beta chains were listed by the study as associated with cytomegalovirus. Most CMV-associated TCR beta chains appeared to be HLA-restricted in a later analysis, and the HLA associations seemed to be driven largely by CMV exposure. In a later analysis, HLA-associated TCR beta chains showed more clonal expansion and lower generation probabilities than non-associated chains that were equally common. Across donors, most TCR sequences were observed very rarely, whereas some public TCRs were present in many individuals. A later analysis associated about 16,000 TCR beta sequences with specific HLA alleles at a false discovery rate of 0.05. When HLA alleles, especially DR and DQ, strongly co-occurred, attributing TCR associations to individual alleles was difficult. Seventeen rarely observed V segments, including chromosome 9 orphons, were excluded from the earlier analysis of several hundred of the donors because counts were too low. Immune exposure information for the cohort was limited to CMV serostatus. An association between a missense DCLRE1C variant and V-gene and J-gene trimming of TCR beta chains was found in a later genetic analysis and replicated in an independent cohort.

Libraries were built with the immunoSEQ multiplex PCR assay. A mixture of 60 forward primers for TCR Vbeta segments and 13 reverse primers for TCR Jbeta segments was used in the multiplex PCR. A multiplex PCR assay on genomic DNA amplified the CDR3 region of rearranged TCR beta genes. The Illumina HiSeq System was used to sequence the amplified TCR beta libraries as 87-base-pair reads. For the original study's pipeline: Across the 500 to 750 repertoires, a later analysis counted around 80 million unique TCR beta chains, around 11 million of which were shared by at least two donors. Raw reads were error-corrected and collapsed into unique sequences by a nearest-neighbor algorithm in which closely related sequences were merged to remove PCR and sequencing errors. Alignment of CDR3 sequences to IMGT reference sequences was used to assign V, D and J gene segments. For a sequence to be retained, at least a six-nucleotide match to both a V gene segment and a J gene segment was required. A rearrangement counted as productive if the CDR3 had no stop codons and remained in frame with V and J, and every other rearrangement counted as non-productive. CDR3 was defined by IMGT convention, running from the second conserved V-encoded cysteine to the conserved J-encoded phenylalanine. In an earlier analysis of just under 600 of the donors, sequences lacking an unambiguous match to a single V gene segment were excluded. In an earlier analysis of some 590 of the donors, a V segment was called functional when productive rearrangements were above 56.7%, and segregating when the standard deviation between donors exceeded 5%. To diagnose cytomegalovirus status from the catalog of TCR beta chain sequences, a statistical classification framework was built. In a later analysis, V and J genes were assigned by comparing TCR nucleotide sequences against IMGT/GENE-DB human TR gene sequences. Using the TCRdist pipeline, a later analysis assigned CDR3 sequences along with most-parsimonious VDJ recombination scenarios. In a later analysis, each TCR beta chain was defined by its CDR3 amino acid sequence together with its V-gene family, and reads without a unique V-gene family were excluded. To address suspected cross-contamination and a sequencing artifact, a later analysis removed 550 to 750 highly shared, low-generation-probability nucleotide sequences. For each public chain, a later analysis derived a clonal expansion index from normalized ranks of inferred template counts within each repertoire. In a later analysis, generation probabilities were computed with a VDJ recombination model fitted to out-of-frame rearrangements, and the resulting probabilities were checked against IGoR. A later analysis scored TCR-TCR, TCR-HLA and TCR-CMV co-occurrence with hypergeometric tests, applying a repertoire-size bias correction to TCR pairs. To estimate false discovery rates, a later analysis permuted the HLA or CMV assignments 20 times. In a later analysis, co-occurring TCRs were grouped with DBSCAN, and TCRdist sequence similarity was added when clustering was performed within HLA-allele-positive subsets. Co-occurrence clustering excluded repertoires with fewer than 30,000 or more than 120,000 public chains, plus five with anomalous nucleotide sharing. This is the immuneACCESS table as TCRdb keeps it, with only in-frame sequences that have V and J called. A part of the clones is gone; compared with another copy, unresolved V genes explain less than half, and the rest is unexplained. V and J calls and clone size are as listed in that table; D and trimming were resolved from the DNA. Recorded for this sample are 95,000 to 150,000 clones; roughly 86% of them occurred a single time. Clones ranked in the top ten supply roughly 1.8% of the sample.

V is cut by 5 bases and J by 2 bases, and the space between the germline ends is 13 bases. The germline V gene (reference sequence) yields SEHNR for CDR1 and FQNEAQ for CDR2. The CDR3 holds 14 amino acids from the cysteine to the phenylalanine. Only the CDR3 DNA stays, 42 bases, in frame from base 1. The sequence joins TRBV7-9 to TRBJ2-7; TRBD1 might be the D gene, on 6 matching bases. Sample: PBMCs. The clonotype comes from a young man in good health and CMV-seronegative. The nucleotide sequence reads as follows: TGTGCCAGCAGCGACCGGACAGAACCCTACGAGCAGTACTTC. This translates into CASSDRTEPYEQYF.